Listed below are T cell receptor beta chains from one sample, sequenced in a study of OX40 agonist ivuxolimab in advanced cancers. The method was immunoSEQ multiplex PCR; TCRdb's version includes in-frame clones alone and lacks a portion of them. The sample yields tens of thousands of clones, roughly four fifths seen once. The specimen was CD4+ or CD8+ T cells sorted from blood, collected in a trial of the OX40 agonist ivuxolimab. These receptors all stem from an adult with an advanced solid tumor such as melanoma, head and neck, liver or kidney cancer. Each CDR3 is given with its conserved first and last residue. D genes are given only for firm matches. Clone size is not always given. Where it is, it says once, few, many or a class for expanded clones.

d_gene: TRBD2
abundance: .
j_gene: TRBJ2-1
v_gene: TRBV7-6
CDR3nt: TGTGCCAGCAGTAAGACTAGCGGGAGAACGAGTGAGCAGTTCTTC
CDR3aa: CASSKTSGRTSEQFF

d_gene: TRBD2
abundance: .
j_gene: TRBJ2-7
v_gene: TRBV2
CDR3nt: TGTGCCAGCAGTGAGCATCCTCTCCCTAGCGGGACCAGCTCCTACGAGCAGTACTTC
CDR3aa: CASSEHPLPSGTSSYEQYF

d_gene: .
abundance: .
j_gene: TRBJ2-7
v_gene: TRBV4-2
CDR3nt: TGTGCCAGCAGTCCAAGAGGGTCTCGGAACGAGCAGTACTTC
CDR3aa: CASSPRGSRNEQYF

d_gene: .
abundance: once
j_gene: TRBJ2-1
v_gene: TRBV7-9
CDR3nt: TGTGCCAGCAGTGAGAGGCTCGGGGACAAAGAGCAGTTCTTC
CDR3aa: CASSERLGDKEQFF

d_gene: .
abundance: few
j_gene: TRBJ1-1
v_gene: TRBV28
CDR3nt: TGTGCCAGCAGTAGGTTCAGGGATGAAGCTTTCTTT
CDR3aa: CASSRFRDEAFF

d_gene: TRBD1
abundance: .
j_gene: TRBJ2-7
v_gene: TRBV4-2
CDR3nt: TGTGCCAGCAGCCAAGGGACAGGCGCCTCCAGGGACGAGCAGTACTTC
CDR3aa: CASSQGTGASRDEQYF

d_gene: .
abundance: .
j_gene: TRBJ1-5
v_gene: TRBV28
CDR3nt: TGTGCCAGCAGTCTCCGGGGGGGGAGCAATCAGCCCCAGCATTTT
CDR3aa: CASSLRGGSNQPQHF

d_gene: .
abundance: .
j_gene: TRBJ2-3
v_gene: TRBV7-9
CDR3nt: TGTGCCAGCAGCCCGTCCCGCGGGTCCGCAGATACGCAGTATTTT
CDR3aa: CASSPSRGSADTQYF

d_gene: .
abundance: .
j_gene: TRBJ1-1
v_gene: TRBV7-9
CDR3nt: TGTGCCAGCAGCCCTCCATCGACGGCCCTCCATGGGGACACTGAAGCTTTCTTT
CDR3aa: CASSPPSTALHGDTEAFF

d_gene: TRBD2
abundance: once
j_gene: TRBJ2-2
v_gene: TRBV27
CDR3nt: TGTGCCAGCAGTTCCCCGTACGTGGCGGGAGCGAACACCGGGGAGCTGTTTTTT
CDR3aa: CASSSPYVAGANTGELFF

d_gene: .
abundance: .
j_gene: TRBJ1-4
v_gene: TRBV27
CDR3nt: TGTGCCAGCAGTTTATCATGGGGACTAGGGGAAAAACTGTTTTTT
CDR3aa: CASSLSWGLGEKLFF

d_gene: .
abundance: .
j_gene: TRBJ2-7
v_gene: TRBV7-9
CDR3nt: TGTGCCAGCAGCCTAACCGAGGGGCCGAGCTCCTACGAGCAGTACTTC
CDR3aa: CASSLTEGPSSYEQYF

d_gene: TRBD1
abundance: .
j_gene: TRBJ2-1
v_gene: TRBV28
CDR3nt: TGTGCCAGCACCGGGACAGTCTACAATGAGCAGTTCTTC
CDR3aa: CASTGTVYNEQFF

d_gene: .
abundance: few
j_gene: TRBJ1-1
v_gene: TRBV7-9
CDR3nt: TGTGCCAGCAGCCCCCTCCCTGAAGCTTTCTTT
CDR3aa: CASSPLPEAFF

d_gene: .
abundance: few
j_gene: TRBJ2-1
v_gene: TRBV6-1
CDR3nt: TGTGCCAGCAGTCCTGGGGACGGAACCCTTGAGCAGTTCTTC
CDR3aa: CASSPGDGTLEQFF

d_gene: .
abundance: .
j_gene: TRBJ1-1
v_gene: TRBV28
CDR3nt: TGTGCCAGCAGCCACCCCTCGGGGCCTTTTGAAGCTTTCTTT
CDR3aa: CASSHPSGPFEAFF